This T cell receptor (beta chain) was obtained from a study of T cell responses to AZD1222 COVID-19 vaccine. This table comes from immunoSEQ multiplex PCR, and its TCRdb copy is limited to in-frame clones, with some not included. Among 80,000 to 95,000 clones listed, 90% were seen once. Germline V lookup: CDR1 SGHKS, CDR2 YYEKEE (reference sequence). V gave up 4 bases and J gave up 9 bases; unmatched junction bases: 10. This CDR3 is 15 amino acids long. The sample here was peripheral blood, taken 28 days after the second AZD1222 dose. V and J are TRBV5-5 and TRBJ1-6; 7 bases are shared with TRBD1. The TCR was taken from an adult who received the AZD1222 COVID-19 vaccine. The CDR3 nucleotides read TGTGCCAGCAGCCTGGGACAGACTACTAGTTCACCCCTCCACTTT. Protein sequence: CASSLGQTTSSPLHF.